Below are 14 T cell receptor beta chains sequenced from a single sample in a study. TCRdb re-derived calls from the RT-PCR reads in MiXCR, one entry per CDR3 protein. This sample yields almost 700,000 distinct CDR3 sequences, of which 13% to 15% are seen a single time; 3.6% belongs to the top ten. Sequences were obtained from memory CD4+ T cells from blood. Receptors were obtained from a female donor in good health, serving as a healthy control.

This clonotype was counted at least ten times. V and J are TRBV27 and TRBJ1-6; no firm D call. This CDR3 region has 14 residues. V was clipped by 3 bases and J by 4 bases, with 7 bases between them. The germline V gene has CDR1 MNHEY and CDR2 SMNVEV (reference sequence). CDR3 nucleotides: TGTGCCAGCAGTTTTTCTGGGTATAATTCACCCCTCCACTTT. Its protein is CASSFSGYNSPLHF.

In its sample, this clonotype was seen a few times. The genes are TRBV5-6 and TRBJ1-5; D perhaps matches TRBD1 (5 bases). Germline CDR1 and CDR2: SGHDT and YYEEEE. The V and J ends lost 2 bases and 0 bases respectively, with 12 bases between them. The CDR3 extends over 16 amino acids. This chain's CDR3 is CASSFYRDLSNQPQHF. Written as DNA, the CDR3 is TGTGCCAGCAGCTTTTACCGGGACCTTAGCAATCAGCCCCAGCATTTT.

The V gene is TRBV5-4, the J gene TRBJ2-7; weak D call: TRBD2 (6 bases). This CDR3 contains 13 residues. V lost 4 bases and J lost 0, with 8 bases in between. From germline, CDR1 is SGHNT and CDR2 YYREEE (reference sequence). Written as DNA, the CDR3 is TGTGCCAGCAGCGGGGGGAACTCCTACGAGCAGTACTTC. It yields the protein CASSGGNSYEQYF.

The chain has TRBV19 and TRBJ1-1, with unresolved D. Looked up from germline, CDR1 is LNHDA and CDR2 is SQIVND (reference sequence). CDR3 length equals 14 residues. V was trimmed by 7 bases and J by 1 base, leaving 13 bases between them. This chain's CDR3 is CASIGGSKNTEAFF. The CDR3 DNA reads TGTGCCAGTATAGGTGGTTCGAAGAACACTGAAGCTTTCTTT.

This clonotype was seen a few times. The V and J genes are TRBV6-1 and TRBJ1-1, with 12 bases fitting TRBD1. With 1 base clipped from V and 11 bases from J, the junction kept 11 bases outside the gene matches. The germline gives CDR1 MNHNS, CDR2 SASEGT. The CDR3 contains 16 residues. CDR3 coding DNA: TGTGCCAGCAGTGAAGGGAGGCGGGACAGGGGGCGTCTGGCTTTCTTT. Encoded protein: CASSEGRRDRGRLAFF.

This clonotype was found a few times. The chain employs TRBV3-1 and TRBJ1-6; D not certain. V was pared by 0 bases and J by 12 bases, with 15 bases between. CDR1 is LGHDT, CDR2 YNNKEL, per germline (reference sequence). This CDR3 spans 15 amino acids. The CDR3, as DNA: TGTGCCAGCAGCCAAGAGGTGACGGCAACCGAACCCCTCCACTTT. This codes for CASSQEVTATEPLHF. The full variable domain, with the rest looked up from reference TRBV3-1 and TRBJ1-6, is DTAVSQTPKYLVTQMGNDKSIKCEQNLGHDTMYWYKQDSKKFLKIMFSYNNKELIINETVPNRFSPKSPDKAHLNLHINSLELGDSAVYFCASSQEVTATEPLHFGNGTRLTVT.

V usage is TRBV5-6 and J usage is TRBJ2-7, with D perhaps assigned TRBD1 or TRBD2 (5 bases each). CDR3 length equals 15 residues. V lost 4 bases and J 2 bases, leaving 16 bases between the germline ends. The germline V gene encodes CDR1 SGHDT and CDR2 YYEEEE. CDR3 bases: TGTGCCAGCAGCCTCTACCGGGACGGTCCCTACGAGCAGTACTTC. The encoded protein is CASSLYRDGPYEQYF.

The chain carries TRBV11-2 and TRBJ2-5, with 11 bases identical to TRBD2. The trim removed 2 bases at V and 10 bases at J, leaving 12 bases unmatched. CDR3 length: 16 residues. CDR1 and CDR2 (germline): SGHAT, FQNNGV. The CDR3, as DNA: TGTGCCAGCAGCTTATTCGGGACTAGCGGATCCCCAGGCCAGTACTTC. Protein product: CASSLFGTSGSPGQYF.

This clonotype was seen at least ten times. The rearrangement links TRBV5-1 to TRBJ2-1; 7 nucleotides match TRBD2. V shed 4 bases and J 0 bases; nucleotides not matched to a gene: 4. Germline V gene lookup returns CDR1 SGHRS and CDR2 YFSETQ. The CDR3 is 15 amino acids. The CDR3 loop is CASSLAAASYNEQFF. The CDR3 nucleotides are TGCGCCAGCAGCCTAGCGGCGGCCTCCTACAATGAGCAGTTCTTC.

The V and J genes are TRBV2 and TRBJ2-1; 8 bases are shared with TRBD2. Germline CDR1 and CDR2: SNHLY and FYNNEI. With V trimmed by 7 bases and J by 5 bases, 7 bases remained unmatched. This CDR3 contains 14 residues. The CDR3 here is CASIGLAGNNEQFF. The DNA of the CDR3 is TGTGCCAGCATAGGGCTAGCGGGCAACAATGAGCAGTTCTTC.

J is TRBJ2-5 and V is TRBV20-1; D perhaps matches TRBD1 (6 bases). This CDR3 has 14 amino acids. The germline V and J ends were trimmed by 6 bases and 2 bases, with 16 bases remaining between them. The germline gives CDR1 DFQATT, CDR2 SNEGSKA (reference sequence). CDR3 coding DNA: TGCAGTGCCCCAAGGACAGATCGACAAGAGACCCAGTACTTC. It yields the protein CSAPRTDRQETQYF.

This clonotype was found many times. This chain uses TRBV6-1 with TRBJ1-2; TRBD1 agrees at 11 bases. Germline CDR1 and CDR2: MNHNS and SASEGT. V shed 4 bases, J shed 13 bases, and the junction held 11 bases outside the gene matches. This CDR3 comprises 14 residues. The CDR3: CASSAAGTGGLSTF. The CDR3 bases are TGTGCCAGCAGTGCGGCCGGGACAGGGGGTCTCTCCACCTTC.

The V gene is TRBV12-3 or TRBV12-4, the J gene TRBJ2-3, with 7 bases aligning to TRBD2. This CDR3 is 14 amino acids long. V lost 8 bases to trimming and J lost 4 bases; unmatched junction nucleotides: 9. The CDR3 nucleotides read TGTGCCAGCGGTCGGGGGGTAAGGCCAGATACGCAGTATTTT. Amino acid sequence: CASGRGVRPDTQYF.

This clonotype appeared many times. The CDR3 nucleotides are TGTGCCAGCAGCCTAGGCATACGGGACAGGCGATACAATGAGCAGTTCTTC. Translated: CASSLGIRDRRYNEQFF. The gene calls are TRBV5-6 and TRBJ2-1; 8 bases line up with TRBD1. Germline lookup yields CDR1 SGHDT and CDR2 YYEEEE. J lost 4 bases, V lost 4 bases, and 13 bases had no gene match. The CDR3 is 17 amino acids.